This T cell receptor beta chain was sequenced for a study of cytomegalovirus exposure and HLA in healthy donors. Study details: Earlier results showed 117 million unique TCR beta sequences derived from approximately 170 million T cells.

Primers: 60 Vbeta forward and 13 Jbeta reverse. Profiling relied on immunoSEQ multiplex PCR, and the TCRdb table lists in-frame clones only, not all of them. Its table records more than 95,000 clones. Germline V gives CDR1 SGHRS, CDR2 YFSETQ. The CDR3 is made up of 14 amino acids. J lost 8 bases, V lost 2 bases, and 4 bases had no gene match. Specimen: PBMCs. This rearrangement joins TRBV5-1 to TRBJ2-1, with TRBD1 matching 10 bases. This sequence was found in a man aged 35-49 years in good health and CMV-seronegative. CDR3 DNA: TGCGCCAGCAGCTTCCGGGACAGGGGAGATGAGCAGTTCTTC. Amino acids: CASSFRDRGDEQFF. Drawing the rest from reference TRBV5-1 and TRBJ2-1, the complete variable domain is KAGVTQTPRYLIKTRGQQVTLSCSPISGHRSVSWYQQTPGQGLQFLFEYFSETQRNKGNFPGRFSGRQFSNSRSEMNVSTLELGDSALYLCASSFRDRGDEQFFGPGTRLTVL.